The clone carrying this T cell receptor beta chain has just a few counts. Its specificity is unknown. The sample belongs to a study of human T cells and chemical hapten exposure. The overall study: There were weekly diphenylcyclopropenone doses to the scalp for patients throughout the roughly 25-week study. Readings were taken at 6 days from patch tests that had applied 0.01% DPC to the upper back.

General observations from the study: More PT1 expanded TCRs went with higher patch test scores.

Unique molecular identifiers were affixed to discrete cDNA molecules within the library. TCRdb independently ran MiXCR on the RACE reads; one entry per CDR3 protein. The sample records around 120,000 distinct CDR3 sequences, approximately 9.9% being singletons. Sample time point: patch test 1, 2 weeks after DPC sensitization. The treatment is: therapeutic diphenylcyclopropenone sensitization with weekly scalp DPC. This TCR was sampled from a woman aged 40 to 50 with alopecia areata. Some clones in this sample may be carry-over from other donors' samples. The sequencing here drew on whole blood, taken in connection with sensitization to the hapten diphenylcyclopropenone (DPC).

The CDR3 reads CASSQGPSRRADTQYF. The CDR3 bases are TGTGCCAGCAGCCAAGGGCCATCGAGAAGGGCAGATACGCAGTATTTT. The chain links TRBV14 to TRBJ2-3; D call uncertain. The CDR3 loop spans 16 amino acids. Looked up from germline, CDR1 is SGHDN and CDR2 is FVKESK. The ends were cut back, 1 base at V and 4 bases at J, with 15 bases in the middle.